The clone carrying this T cell receptor beta chain came up many times. Its antigen is unknown. The CDR3 contains 17 residues. Per germline, CDR1 MGHDK and CDR2 SYGVNS. Trimming pared 2 bases from V and 2 bases from J, leaving 17 bases between. This specimen comes from a study of CD8+CD57+ T cells in acquired aplastic anemia. Turning to the study itself: Recorded DNA amounts for sorted CD4+ and CD8+ cells had an average of approximately 2.9 ug. An average of about 9.8 million reads for CD4+ cells was obtained from healthy donors. The study, taken as a whole, reports: It was found that approximately 29 CD8+ CDR3 sequences were shared between patients and controls. In CD8+ cells, Simpson's diversity showed no significant difference between patients and controls.

Genomic DNA constituted the template upon which TCR beta VDJ and CDR3 profiling was performed. TCRdb processed the reads anew with MiXCR; each CDR3 protein has one entry. The table has some 190,000 distinct CDR3 sequences, 54% seen once. The chain links TRBV25-1 to TRBJ2-3, with D possibly TRBD2 on 6 matching bases. The TCR originated in a human donor in good health, serving as a control. The specimen sequenced was sorted CD4+, CD8+, or CD8+CD57+ T cells (not recorded which) from PBMCs. Here the CDR3 reads CASSEGVAGRLTDTQYF. In DNA form, the CDR3 reads TGTGCCAGCAGTGAAGGGGTGGCGGGGAGGCTCACAGATACGCAGTATTTT.